This TCR beta chain was sequenced during a study of blood T cell repertoires in COVID-19. As for the study in general: PBMCs, B-cell-depleted T cells, or T cells provided the cDNA or gDNA that made up the material.

While infection was still active, Seattle patients were enrolled and then followed longitudinally. Germline V CDR1 and CDR2: MNHEY, SVGAGI. There are 14 residues in the CDR3. J was trimmed by 4 bases and V by 4 bases; bases with no gene match: 4. Profiled with immunoSEQ multiplex PCR; TCRdb holds only in-frame clones, not every one. The table has roughly 210,000 clones, less than 90% seen once; the top ten hold roughly a tenth. The sequence was obtained from a woman older than 75 with COVID-19, enrolled during active disease. This rearrangement joins TRBV6-5 to TRBJ1-3; 7 bases are a match to TRBD1. The sequenced sample was peripheral blood. CDR3 loop: CASSSTGPGNTIYF. The DNA of the CDR3 is TGTGCCAGCAGTTCGACAGGGCCCGGAAACACCATATATTTT.